This record concerns one T cell receptor beta chain sequence. No antigen is known for it. TCRdb independently ran MiXCR on the reads; one entry per CDR3 protein. The sample comprises about 150,000 distinct CDR3 sequences, approximately 30% of which are singletons, and about 52% rests with the top ten. These data belong to a study of T cell repertoires in cytomegalovirus infection. Overall study: The authors relied on CMV epitopes, both recently identified HLA-C-restricted and well-studied HLA-B-restricted. Public TCR beta signatures indicated both CMV infection and matching HLA type.

Findings and limits, study-wide: Frequencies of public TCR beta families were cumulated, and this identified carriers of CMV plus the relevant HLA.

With V trimmed by 5 bases and J by 5 bases, 8 bases remained unmatched. The CDR3 has 14 residues. This rearrangement joins TRBV12-3 or TRBV12-4 to TRBJ2-5; 7 bases agree with TRBD2. Sequencing used CD8+ T cells from cultured PBMCs, obtained from culture after CMV antigen stimulation. The sequence came from a human donor in good health (CMV status not recorded). Some clones in this sample may be carry-over from other donors' samples. CDR3 in amino acids: CASSSGAYGETQYF. The CDR3 DNA reads as TGTGCCAGCAGTAGCGGGGCGTACGGGGAGACCCAGTACTTC.